This T cell receptor (beta chain) derives from a study of blood T cell repertoires in COVID-19 (dated by TCRdb to 2019 to 2021). Regarding the complete study: Samples covering the acute and convalescent phases of COVID-19 were provided by collaborators in the United States, Italy and Spain. The material from the prospective study consisted of cDNA or gDNA derived from T cells, B-cell-depleted T cells, or PBMCs. Subjects who had been exposed to COVID-19, were actively infected with it, or had recovered from it provided the deeply sampled blood TCRbeta repertoires that made up the dataset. The repertoires were made available in a free public database intended to serve as a resource for research on the immune response to SARS-CoV-2. The samples were drawn from the first 160 participants of the ongoing ImmuneRACE study and from roughly 1,300 subjects provided by 6 global collaborators. The sample metadata nearly always contained a de-identified subject ID, COVID-19 status, age in years and sex. HLA class I and class II types, where available, came from metadata supplied by the sample provider rather than from assay-based typing.

Inclusive of the bounding cysteine and phenylalanine, the CDR3 is 14 residues long. Only the CDR3 portion is preserved as DNA: 42 bases, with reading frame beginning at the first base. The V and J ends are trimmed by 5 bases and 0 bases, leaving 8 bases between them. The germline V gene encodes CDR1 SGHTA and CDR2 FQGNSA. In the prospective study, participants were roughly 18 to 95 years old, resided in approximately 22 geographic areas of the United States, and were enrolled through a virtual design. In the prospective study, participants were assigned to cohorts based on the clinical history participants reported in a screening survey and a study questionnaire. Each participant in the prospective study had whole blood, serum and a nasopharyngeal or oropharyngeal swab collected by mobile phlebotomists. Additional blood draws and questionnaires over a 2-month period could optionally be provided by prospective study participants. Before DNA extraction, prospective study blood samples were shipped either frozen or at room temperature.

A note on this clone: Its antigen is not yet known. No base quality values were provided; no much bigger clone lies one nucleotide off.

Overall study outcomes, separate from this receptor: The amount of clinical and demographic metadata varied by source and participant and was provided uncurated.

TCRbeta CDR3 regions were amplified from genomic DNA by means of the immunoSEQ Assay, a bias-controlled multiplex PCR. The study's own analysis went as follows. The number of nucleated cells in each sample was estimated by amplification of reference gene primers within the assay. Sequence reads were collapsed and filtered to measure the absolute abundance of every unique TCRbeta CDR3 rearrangement. Productive Simpson clonality was computed per sample as the square root of Simpson's diversity index over productive rearrangements. Sourced from immuneACCESS, this table was stored by TCRdb with only in-frame sequences that have V and J called. A share of the clones is absent; for the studies checked, an unresolved V gene accounts for under half, and the remainder has no known explanation. V and J calls and clone size are copied from that table; D and trimming were computed from the DNA. For this sample there are 250,000 to 300,000 clones; roughly 80% appear just once. The ten top clones hold about 4% of the sample.

Material: PBMCs or T cells enriched from blood (not recorded which). The chain joins TRBV7-2 to TRBJ1-3; the D gene cannot be resolved reliably. The clonotype originates from a man aged 25-40 years with acute COVID-19. The DNA sequence reads TGTGCCAGCAGCCCACAACACTCTGGAAACACCATATATTTT. Translated, this is CASSPQHSGNTIYF.